A single sample gave rise to the 9 T cell receptor beta chains below, sequenced in a study of cytotoxic CD8 clonotypes in ibrutinib-treated CLL. The assay was immunoSEQ multiplex PCR, and TCRdb's table has in-frame clones only and misses some. The data contain 130,000 to 150,000 clones, more than 85% of them singletons. Sequencing was performed on PBMCs, taken after 12 months of ibrutinib treatment. These receptors came from a human donor with chronic lymphocytic leukemia.

In its sample, this clone was seen a few times. The V call is TRBV6-6, the J call TRBJ1-1; D is perhaps TRBD1 (5 bases). The CDR3 extends over 13 amino acids. Germline-derived CDR1 and CDR2 are MNHNY and SVGAGI (reference sequence). The ends were cut back, 6 bases at V and 1 base at J, with 9 bases in the middle. The CDR3 nucleotides are TGTGCCAGCAGACCTCAGGGGAACACTGAAGCTTTCTTT. The encoded protein is CASRPQGNTEAFF.

The CDR3 here is CSVESAGDYEQYF. The DNA of the CDR3 is TGCAGCGTTGAATCTGCAGGGGACTACGAGCAGTACTTC. The genes are TRBV29-1 and TRBJ2-7; weak D call: TRBD1 (6 bases). CDR3 length equals 13 residues. Trimming shortened V by 2 bases and J by 3 bases, and 11 bases separated the two germline ends. The germline V gene encodes CDR1 SQVTM and CDR2 ANQGSEA.

This chain joins TRBV28 and TRBJ2-2; D is uncertain. V dropped 7 bases and J dropped 6 bases, with 9 bases sitting between them. The CDR3 loop spans 12 amino acids. CDR1 is MDHEN and CDR2 is SYDVKM in the germline V gene. This CDR3 is CASTVPPGELFF. CDR3 coding DNA: TGTGCCAGCACAGTCCCCCCCGGGGAGCTGTTTTTT.

The rearrangement links TRBV28 to TRBJ2-7, with D unclear. The germline CDR1 and CDR2 sequences are MDHEN and SYDVKM. Deletions cut 7 bases from V and 6 bases from J, with 13 bases between. There are 12 residues in the CDR3. The CDR3 loop reads CASKSSKGEQYF. The CDR3 region has the DNA TGTGCCAGCAAATCATCCAAAGGCGAGCAGTACTTC.

The chain links TRBV7-9 to TRBJ1-5; D may be TRBD1 (5 bases). Germline CDR1 is SEHNR and CDR2 is FQNEAQ (reference sequence). Deletions cut 1 base from V and 3 bases from J, with 10 bases between. The CDR3 contains 15 residues. For the CDR3, the DNA is TGTGCCAGCAGCTTAGGGGACGGGCACAATCAGCCCCAGCATTTT. Translated, it gives CASSLGDGHNQPQHF.

This clone turned up a few times. This chain uses TRBV2 with TRBJ1-5; 7 nucleotides align to TRBD1. Germline V gives CDR1 SNHLY, CDR2 FYNNEI. V lost 8 bases, J lost 3 bases, and 4 bases stayed unmatched. The CDR3 length is 13 residues. The CDR3 loop reads CASAGQPNQPQHF. In DNA form, the CDR3 reads TGTGCCAGCGCGGGACAGCCCAATCAGCCCCAGCATTTT.

This clone is a singleton in its sample. The chain recombines TRBV18 with TRBJ1-2; possible D gene TRBD1, 5 bases. The ends were cut back, 3 bases at V and 2 bases at J, with 7 bases in the middle. The CDR3 has 13 amino acids. Germline loops: CDR1 KGHSH, CDR2 LQKENI. The DNA of the CDR3 is TGTGCCAGCTCACCGACAGAAAACTATGGCTACACCTTC. Protein: CASSPTENYGYTF.

This clone occurred a few times. The chain employs TRBV19 and TRBJ2-2; 8 nucleotides align to TRBD1. The CDR3 is 14 amino acids. CDR1 and CDR2 (germline): LNHDA, SQIVND (reference sequence). Trimming removed 4 bases from V and 4 bases from J; junction bases left unmatched: 2. The CDR3 DNA is TGTGCCAGTAGTAGAGGACAGGGCACCGGGGAGCTGTTTTTT. It is translated as CASSRGQGTGELFF. Full variable domain (rest looked up from reference TRBV19 and TRBJ2-2): DGGITQSPKYLFRKEGQNVTLSCEQNLNHDAMYWYRQDPGQGLRLIYYSQIVNDFQKGDIAEGYSVSREKKESFPLTVTSAQKNPTAFYLCASSRGQGTGELFFGEGSRLTVL.

The chain links TRBV2 to TRBJ2-7, with D unclear. V shed 8 bases and J shed 0 bases, with 11 bases lying between them. The CDR3 runs to 13 residues. Germline V lookup: CDR1 SNHLY, CDR2 FYNNEI. The CDR3 protein is CASLTESSYEQYF. Written as DNA, the CDR3 is TGTGCCAGCCTAACAGAGAGCTCCTACGAGCAGTACTTC.